This is a list of T cell receptor beta chains from one sample in a study of cytomegalovirus exposure and HLA in healthy donors. Only in-frame clones appear in the TCRdb table, and some are missing; sequencing was by immunoSEQ multiplex PCR. The profile shows around 200,000 clones, 80% of them singletons. Sequencing used PBMCs. All receptors derive from a boy between 5 and 17 years old in good health and CMV-seronegative. The CDR3 runs from the conserved cysteine through the conserved F or W. The D gene is left open where the match is weak. Clone size is shown for a subset of rows, as once, few, many or a class of expanded clone.

abundance: -; len: 17; j_gene: TRBJ2-7; d_gene: TRBD2; v_gene: TRBV10-3; CDR3nt: TGTGCCATCAGTGTTTTGGCACGCGGGAGTAATGGCTACGAGCAGTACTTC; CDR3aa: CAISVLARGSNGYEQYF
abundance: -; len: 17; j_gene: TRBJ1-2; d_gene: -; v_gene: TRBV6-7; CDR3nt: TGTGCCAGCAGTGTTAAAAACAAGGACAAGTCGGCGGGAGGCTACACCTTC; CDR3aa: CASSVKNKDKSAGGYTF
abundance: -; len: 17; j_gene: TRBJ1-3; d_gene: -; v_gene: TRBV7-7; CDR3nt: TGTGCTAGCAGCTTCTGTAACAGAGTGGCATATGGAAACACCATATATTTT; CDR3aa: CASSFCNRVAYGNTIYF
abundance: few; len: 15; j_gene: TRBJ2-4; d_gene: TRBD2; v_gene: TRBV4-3; CDR3nt: TGCGCCAGCAGCCAGCTAGCGGGAGTAAAAAACATTCAGTACTTC; CDR3aa: CASSQLAGVKNIQYF
abundance: -; len: 13; j_gene: TRBJ2-1; d_gene: -; v_gene: TRBV5-1; CDR3nt: TGCGCCAGCAGCCCTTACCGGGTCGCGGAGCAGTTCTTC; CDR3aa: CASSPYRVAEQFF
abundance: -; len: 13; j_gene: TRBJ2-7; d_gene: -; v_gene: TRBV11-3; CDR3nt: TGTGCCAGCAGCCTTGGACAATCCTACGAGCAGTACTTC; CDR3aa: CASSLGQSYEQYF
abundance: -; len: 14; j_gene: TRBJ2-3; d_gene: -; v_gene: TRBV19; CDR3nt: TGTGCCAGTAGTATTGGGCAGGGCACAGATACGCAGTATTTT; CDR3aa: CASSIGQGTDTQYF
abundance: -; len: 12; j_gene: TRBJ1-1; d_gene: -; v_gene: TRBV29-1; CDR3nt: TGCAGCGTTGGGAAGGGGGGGACTGAAGCTTTCTTT; CDR3aa: CSVGKGGTEAFF
abundance: -; len: 15; j_gene: TRBJ2-3; d_gene: TRBD2; v_gene: TRBV7-3; CDR3nt: TGTGCCAGCAGCTTGAGCGGGGGAAGCACAGATACGCAGTATTTT; CDR3aa: CASSLSGGSTDTQYF
abundance: -; len: 20; j_gene: TRBJ2-2; d_gene: TRBD2; v_gene: TRBV27; CDR3nt: TGTGCCAGCATGGGGCCTGTGAGATTAGCGGGAGGGTCGGTTATCGGGGAGCTGTTTTTT; CDR3aa: CASMGPVRLAGGSVIGELFF
abundance: -; len: 12; j_gene: TRBJ2-3; d_gene: -; v_gene: TRBV4-1; CDR3nt: TGCGCCAGCAGCCTGAAGCCAGATACGCAGTATTTT; CDR3aa: CASSLKPDTQYF
abundance: -; len: 13; j_gene: TRBJ2-7; d_gene: -; v_gene: TRBV7-9; CDR3nt: TGTGCCAGCAGCCGATCCCTTTCCTACGAGCAGTACTTC; CDR3aa: CASSRSLSYEQYF
abundance: -; len: 15; j_gene: TRBJ1-5; d_gene: -; v_gene: TRBV6-5; CDR3nt: TGTGCCAGCAGTTACCGGGGGGGAGGGAATCAGCCCCAGCATTTT; CDR3aa: CASSYRGGGNQPQHF
abundance: -; len: 13; j_gene: TRBJ2-2; d_gene: -; v_gene: TRBV6-4; CDR3nt: TGTGCCAGCAGTGACGAGGATTCCGGGGAGCTGTTTTTT; CDR3aa: CASSDEDSGELFF
abundance: -; len: 14; j_gene: TRBJ1-2; d_gene: TRBD1; v_gene: TRBV6-5; CDR3nt: TGTGCCAGCAGTTGGAGGGGGCGAGATTTAGGCTACACCTTC; CDR3aa: CASSWRGRDLGYTF
abundance: -; len: 18; j_gene: TRBJ1-6; d_gene: -; v_gene: TRBV4-3; CDR3nt: TGCGCCAGCAGCCAAGAAGGGGGGGGGTCCTCCATCAATTCACCCCTCCACTTT; CDR3aa: CASSQEGGGSSINSPLHF
abundance: few; len: 15; j_gene: TRBJ1-1; d_gene: TRBD1; v_gene: TRBV7-8; CDR3nt: TGTGCCAGCAGCTTAGGGGGGGCAGGGGGCACTGAAGCTTTCTTT; CDR3aa: CASSLGGAGGTEAFF
abundance: -; len: 16; j_gene: TRBJ1-1; d_gene: -; v_gene: TRBV30; CDR3nt: TGTGCCTGGAGTGGGGGGGGTTTGCAGGAGAACACTGAAGCTTTCTTT; CDR3aa: CAWSGGGLQENTEAFF
abundance: -; len: 13; j_gene: TRBJ1-2; d_gene: -; v_gene: TRBV6-1; CDR3nt: TGTGCCAGCAGTGATACAGGCCGGTGGGGCTACACCTTC; CDR3aa: CASSDTGRWGYTF
abundance: few; len: 12; j_gene: TRBJ2-1; d_gene: -; v_gene: TRBV2; CDR3nt: TGTGCCAGCAGTTGGACTTTCAATGAGCAGTTCTTC; CDR3aa: CASSWTFNEQFF
abundance: -; len: 14; j_gene: TRBJ2-1; d_gene: -; v_gene: TRBV5-6; CDR3nt: TGTGCCAGCAGCTTGGGGGCCCGCAACAATGAGCAGTTCTTC; CDR3aa: CASSLGARNNEQFF
abundance: -; len: 14; j_gene: TRBJ2-5; d_gene: -; v_gene: TRBV7-3; CDR3nt: TGTGCCAGCAGCTTATACGGCGGGAAAGAGACCCAGTACTTC; CDR3aa: CASSLYGGKETQYF
abundance: few; len: 16; j_gene: TRBJ1-3; d_gene: TRBD1; v_gene: TRBV5-1; CDR3nt: TGCGCCAGCAGCAGCGGGACAGGGACCGCTGGAAACACCATATATTTT; CDR3aa: CASSSGTGTAGNTIYF
abundance: -; len: 12; j_gene: TRBJ2-7; d_gene: -; v_gene: TRBV30; CDR3nt: TGTGCCTGGACAGGTCTTGACTACGAGCAGTACTTC; CDR3aa: CAWTGLDYEQYF
abundance: -; len: 15; j_gene: TRBJ1-2; d_gene: -; v_gene: TRBV10-3; CDR3nt: TGTGCCATCAGTGAGTCGCCAGGGCAAACCTATGGCTACACCTTC; CDR3aa: CAISESPGQTYGYTF
abundance: once; len: 16; j_gene: TRBJ2-3; d_gene: TRBD1; v_gene: TRBV5-4; CDR3nt: TGTGCCAGCAGTTCCGGGACAGGGGCTAGCACAGATACGCAGTATTTT; CDR3aa: CASSSGTGASTDTQYF
abundance: -; len: 14; j_gene: TRBJ2-7; d_gene: TRBD1; v_gene: TRBV7-2; CDR3nt: TGTGCCAGCAGCCTCGACAGGGGATCTTACGAGCAGTACTTC; CDR3aa: CASSLDRGSYEQYF
abundance: -; len: 14; j_gene: TRBJ1-2; d_gene: -; v_gene: TRBV5-1; CDR3nt: TGCGCCAGCAGCAGTGGACAGACCAACTATGGCTACACCTTC; CDR3aa: CASSSGQTNYGYTF
abundance: -; len: 14; j_gene: TRBJ2-7; d_gene: -; v_gene: TRBV12-5; CDR3nt: TGTGCTAGTGGTTCCCAGGGGCACCCCTACGAGCAGTACTTC; CDR3aa: CASGSQGHPYEQYF
abundance: -; len: 16; j_gene: TRBJ2-6; d_gene: -; v_gene: TRBV4-1; CDR3nt: TGCGCCAGCAGCCAAGAGCGGGCCTCTGGGGCCAACGTCCTGACTTTC; CDR3aa: CASSQERASGANVLTF
abundance: -; len: 15; j_gene: TRBJ1-2; d_gene: TRBD1; v_gene: TRBV6-5; CDR3nt: TGTGCCAGCAGTCACCGGGACAGGGAACGCTATGGCTACACCTTC; CDR3aa: CASSHRDRERYGYTF
abundance: -; len: 14; j_gene: TRBJ1-2; d_gene: -; v_gene: TRBV4-3; CDR3nt: TGCGCCAGCAGCCCCAGGGTAGCCAACTATGGCTACACCTTC; CDR3aa: CASSPRVANYGYTF
abundance: once; len: 16; j_gene: TRBJ2-3; d_gene: -; v_gene: TRBV4-3; CDR3nt: TGCGCCAGCAGCCAAGAGCTGACAGGATTAACAGATACGCAGTATTTT; CDR3aa: CASSQELTGLTDTQYF
abundance: -; len: 13; j_gene: TRBJ1-1; d_gene: -; v_gene: TRBV7-7; CDR3nt: TGTGCTAGCAGCCAGGTCCCGGGAACTGAAGCTTTCTTT; CDR3aa: CASSQVPGTEAFF
abundance: -; len: 16; j_gene: TRBJ2-2; d_gene: -; v_gene: TRBV4-2; CDR3nt: TGTGCCAGCAGCCGCACGGGGGAAGTGGTCACCGGGGAGCTGTTTTTT; CDR3aa: CASSRTGEVVTGELFF
abundance: -; len: 15; j_gene: TRBJ1-3; d_gene: -; v_gene: TRBV10-3; CDR3nt: TGTGCCATCAGTGAGTCAGGGGGATCCGGAAACACCATATATTTT; CDR3aa: CAISESGGSGNTIYF
abundance: -; len: 14; j_gene: TRBJ2-5; d_gene: TRBD2; v_gene: TRBV5-1; CDR3nt: TGCGCCAGCAGTTATAGCGGGGGGGAAGAGACCCAGTACTTC; CDR3aa: CASSYSGGEETQYF
abundance: -; len: 15; j_gene: TRBJ1-1; d_gene: -; v_gene: TRBV7-9; CDR3nt: TGTGCCAGCAGCCCAACCCCACTGATGAACACTGAAGCTTTCTTT; CDR3aa: CASSPTPLMNTEAFF
abundance: once; len: 10; j_gene: TRBJ2-5; d_gene: -; v_gene: TRBV7-9; CDR3nt: TGTGCCAGCAGTCGAGAGACCCAGTACTTC; CDR3aa: CASSRETQYF
abundance: -; len: 19; j_gene: TRBJ1-1; d_gene: TRBD1; v_gene: TRBV18; CDR3nt: TGTGCCAGCTCACAACTGACCGGGACAGGGGGGAATGGAAAAACTGAAGCTTTCTTT; CDR3aa: CASSQLTGTGGNGKTEAFF
abundance: -; len: 15; j_gene: TRBJ1-3; d_gene: TRBD1; v_gene: TRBV9; CDR3nt: TGTGCCAGCAGCGTAGGGGGGACAGGGTTGAACACCATATATTTT; CDR3aa: CASSVGGTGLNTIYF
abundance: -; len: 14; j_gene: TRBJ2-2; d_gene: -; v_gene: TRBV10-3; CDR3nt: TGTGCCATCGGAAGGGGGTTGGACACCGGGGAGCTGTTTTTT; CDR3aa: CAIGRGLDTGELFF